These 3 T cell receptor beta chains came from one sample sequenced in a study of cytomegalovirus exposure and HLA in healthy donors. It was with 60 Vbeta and 13 Jbeta primers that the PCR ran. Some clones are missing from TCRdb's copy, which holds only in-frame ones; the method was immunoSEQ multiplex PCR. The table has about 200,000 clones, roughly 80% seen once. Sequences were obtained from PBMCs. The receptors here all came from a middle-aged man in good health and CMV-seropositive.

The CDR3 DNA sequence: TGTGCCAGTAGTAATTCGGGGGAGCAGTTCTTC. Protein product: CASSNSGEQFF. The V and J genes are TRBV19 and TRBJ2-1, with D perhaps TRBD2 (5 bases). The CDR3 covers 11 residues. Per germline, CDR1 LNHDA and CDR2 SQIVND (reference sequence). V shed 4 bases and J shed 10 bases, with 8 bases lying between them.

The genes are TRBV27 and TRBJ2-7; TRBD1 agrees at 9 bases. CDR1 is MNHEY and CDR2 is SMNVEV in the germline V gene (reference sequence). The CDR3 loop spans 15 amino acids. The V and J ends lost 2 bases and 1 base, in that order; junction bases with no gene match: 3. CDR3 DNA: TGTGCCAGCAGTTTAGGGGGGACAGGGTCCTACGAGCAGTACTTC. Translation: CASSLGGTGSYEQYF.

The chain's CDR3 is CASTGGFGNQPQHF. The DNA of the CDR3 is TGTGCCAGTACAGGGGGTTTCGGCAATCAGCCCCAGCATTTT. This chain uses TRBV2 with TRBJ1-5; TRBD1 agrees at 8 bases. Germline assignment: CDR1 SNHLY and CDR2 FYNNEI. Trimming removed 9 bases from V and 2 bases from J; junction bases left unmatched: 6. The CDR3 runs to 14 residues.